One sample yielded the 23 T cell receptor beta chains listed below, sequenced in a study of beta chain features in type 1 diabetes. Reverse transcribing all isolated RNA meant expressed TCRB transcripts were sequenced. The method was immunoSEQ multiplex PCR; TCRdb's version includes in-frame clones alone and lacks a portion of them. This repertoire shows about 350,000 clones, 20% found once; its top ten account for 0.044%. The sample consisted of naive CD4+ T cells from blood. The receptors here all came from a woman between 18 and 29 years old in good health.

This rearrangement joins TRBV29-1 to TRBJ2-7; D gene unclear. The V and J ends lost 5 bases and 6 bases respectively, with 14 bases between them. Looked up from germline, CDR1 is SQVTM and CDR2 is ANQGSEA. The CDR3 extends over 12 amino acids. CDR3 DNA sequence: TGCAGCGTTACAACCCCCCCCTCCGAGCAGTACTTC. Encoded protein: CSVTTPPSEQYF.

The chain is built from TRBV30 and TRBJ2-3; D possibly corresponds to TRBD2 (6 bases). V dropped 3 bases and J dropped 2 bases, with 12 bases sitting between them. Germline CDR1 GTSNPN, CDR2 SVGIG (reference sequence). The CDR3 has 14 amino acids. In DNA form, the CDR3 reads TGTGCCTGGAGGCTAGGCGGGAACACAGATACGCAGTATTTT. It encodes CAWRLGGNTDTQYF.

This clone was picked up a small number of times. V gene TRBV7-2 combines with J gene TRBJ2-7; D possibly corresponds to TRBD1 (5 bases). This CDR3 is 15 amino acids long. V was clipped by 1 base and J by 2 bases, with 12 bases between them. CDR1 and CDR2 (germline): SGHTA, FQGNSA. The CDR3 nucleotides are TGTGCCAGCAGCTTAGTAAGGACACGAGCCTACGAGCAGTACTTC. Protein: CASSLVRTRAYEQYF.

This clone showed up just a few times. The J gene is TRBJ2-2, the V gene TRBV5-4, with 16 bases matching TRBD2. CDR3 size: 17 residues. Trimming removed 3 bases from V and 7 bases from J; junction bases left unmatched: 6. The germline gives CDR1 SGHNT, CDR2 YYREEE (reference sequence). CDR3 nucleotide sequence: TGTGCCAGCAGCTCGGGACTAGCGGGGGGGCAAGTCGGGGAGCTGTTTTTT. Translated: CASSSGLAGGQVGELFF.

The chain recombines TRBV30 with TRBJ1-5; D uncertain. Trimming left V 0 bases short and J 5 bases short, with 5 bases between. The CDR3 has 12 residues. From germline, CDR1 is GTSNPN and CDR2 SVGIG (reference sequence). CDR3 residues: CAWSVRDQPQHF. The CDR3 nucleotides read TGTGCCTGGAGTGTACGGGATCAGCCCCAGCATTTT.

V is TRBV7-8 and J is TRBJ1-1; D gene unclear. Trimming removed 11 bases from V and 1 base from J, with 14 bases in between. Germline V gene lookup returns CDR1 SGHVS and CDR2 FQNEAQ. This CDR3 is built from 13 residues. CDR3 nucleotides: TGTGCCGCGAGCCTCGAGAAGAACACTGAAGCTTTCTTT. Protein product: CAASLEKNTEAFF.

DNA of the CDR3: TGTGCCAGCAGTTGGAAGCCTCCAGGGGCTGGGGCCAACGTCCTGACTTTC. Translated: CASSWKPPGAGANVLTF. The chain employs TRBV2 and TRBJ2-6; D is perhaps TRBD1 (6 bases). V lost 5 bases and J lost 2, with 16 bases in between. This CDR3 is built from 17 residues. Germline V CDR1 and CDR2: SNHLY, FYNNEI.

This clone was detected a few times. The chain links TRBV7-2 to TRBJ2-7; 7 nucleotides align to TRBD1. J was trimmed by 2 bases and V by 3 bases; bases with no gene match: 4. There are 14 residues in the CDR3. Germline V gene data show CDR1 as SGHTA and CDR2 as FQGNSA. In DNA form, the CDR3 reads TGTGCCAGCAGCTTGGGGGACAGTGCCTACGAGCAGTACTTC. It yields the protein CASSLGDSAYEQYF.

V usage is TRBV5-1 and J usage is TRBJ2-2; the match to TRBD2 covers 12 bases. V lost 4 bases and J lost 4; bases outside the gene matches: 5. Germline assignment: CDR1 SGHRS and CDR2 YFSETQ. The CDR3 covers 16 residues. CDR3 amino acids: CASSLTSGSITGELFF. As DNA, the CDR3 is TGCGCCAGCAGCCTGACTAGCGGGAGCATCACCGGGGAGCTGTTTTTT.

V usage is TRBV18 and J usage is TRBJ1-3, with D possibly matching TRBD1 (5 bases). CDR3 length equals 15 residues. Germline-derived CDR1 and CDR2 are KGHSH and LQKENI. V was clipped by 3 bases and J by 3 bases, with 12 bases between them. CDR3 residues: CASSPARGDGNTIYF. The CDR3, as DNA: TGTGCCAGCTCACCTGCTAGGGGTGATGGAAACACCATATATTTT.

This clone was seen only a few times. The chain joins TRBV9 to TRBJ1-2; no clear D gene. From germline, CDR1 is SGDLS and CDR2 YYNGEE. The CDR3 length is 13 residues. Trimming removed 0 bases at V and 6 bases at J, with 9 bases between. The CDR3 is CASSVGAENGYTF. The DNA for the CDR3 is TGTGCCAGCAGCGTAGGCGCCGAAAATGGCTACACCTTC.

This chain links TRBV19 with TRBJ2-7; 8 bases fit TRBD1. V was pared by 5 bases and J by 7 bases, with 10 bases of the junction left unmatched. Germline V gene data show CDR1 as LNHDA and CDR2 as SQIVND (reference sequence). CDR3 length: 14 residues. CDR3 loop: CASSPGQGNGEQYF. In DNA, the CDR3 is TGTGCCAGTAGTCCCGGACAGGGAAATGGAGAGCAGTACTTC.

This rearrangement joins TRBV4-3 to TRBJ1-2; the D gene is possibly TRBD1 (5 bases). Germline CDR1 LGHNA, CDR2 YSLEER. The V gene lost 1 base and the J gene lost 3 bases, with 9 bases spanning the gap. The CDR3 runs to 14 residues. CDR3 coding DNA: TGCGCCAGCAGCCAAGCCGGGACTCACTATGGCTACACCTTC. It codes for CASSQAGTHYGYTF.

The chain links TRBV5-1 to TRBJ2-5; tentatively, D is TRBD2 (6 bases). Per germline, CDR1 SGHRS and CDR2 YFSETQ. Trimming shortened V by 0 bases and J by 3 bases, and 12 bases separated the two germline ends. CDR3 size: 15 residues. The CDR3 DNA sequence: TGCGCCAGCAGCTTGGAAGGGACTGGAAAAGAGACCCAGTACTTC. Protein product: CASSLEGTGKETQYF.

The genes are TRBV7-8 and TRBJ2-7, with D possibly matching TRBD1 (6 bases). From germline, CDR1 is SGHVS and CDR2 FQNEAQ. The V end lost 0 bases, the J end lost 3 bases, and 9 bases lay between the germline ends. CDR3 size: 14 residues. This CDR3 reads CASSLAQGIYEQYF. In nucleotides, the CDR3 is TGTGCCAGCAGCTTAGCTCAGGGGATCTACGAGCAGTACTTC.

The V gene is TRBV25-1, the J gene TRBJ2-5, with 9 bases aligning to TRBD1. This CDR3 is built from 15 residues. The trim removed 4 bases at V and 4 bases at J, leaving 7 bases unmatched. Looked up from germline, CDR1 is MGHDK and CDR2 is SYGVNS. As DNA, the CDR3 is TGTGCCAGCAGTGCAATACAGGGGGCAGGAGAGACCCAGTACTTC. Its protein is CASSAIQGAGETQYF.

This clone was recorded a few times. CDR3 DNA sequence: TGTGCCAGCAGCTTAGAGGGCGGGAGAGCGATTGAGCAGTACTTC. This gives the protein CASSLEGGRAIEQYF. V usage is TRBV7-9 and J usage is TRBJ2-7; 7 bases map to TRBD2. This CDR3 spans 15 amino acids. Trimming cost V 1 base and J 7 bases; bases outside gene matches: 10. Per the germline V gene, CDR1 is SEHNR and CDR2 is FQNEAQ (reference sequence).

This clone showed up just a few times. The CDR3 loop is CASSPQAEETQYF. The DNA of the CDR3 is TGCGCCAGCAGCCCCCAAGCGGAAGAGACCCAGTACTTC. The V and J genes are TRBV5-1 and TRBJ2-5, with D perhaps TRBD2 (5 bases). CDR1 SGHRS and CDR2 YFSETQ come from the germline V gene. This CDR3 is built from 13 residues. Trimming removed 4 bases from V and 3 bases from J, with 10 bases in between.

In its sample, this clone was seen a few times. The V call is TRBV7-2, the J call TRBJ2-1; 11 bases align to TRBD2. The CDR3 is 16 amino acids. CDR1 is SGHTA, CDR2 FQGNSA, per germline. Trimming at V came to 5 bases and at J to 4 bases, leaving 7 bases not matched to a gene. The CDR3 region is CASSQRLAGRYNEQFF. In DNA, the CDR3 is TGTGCCAGCAGCCAACGACTAGCGGGGCGGTACAATGAGCAGTTCTTC.

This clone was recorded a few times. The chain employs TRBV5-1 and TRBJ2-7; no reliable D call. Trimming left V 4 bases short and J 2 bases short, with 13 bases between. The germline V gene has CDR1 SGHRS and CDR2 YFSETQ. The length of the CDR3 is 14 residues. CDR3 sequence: CASSQTTSTYEQYF. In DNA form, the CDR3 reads TGCGCCAGCAGCCAAACTACAAGTACCTACGAGCAGTACTTC.

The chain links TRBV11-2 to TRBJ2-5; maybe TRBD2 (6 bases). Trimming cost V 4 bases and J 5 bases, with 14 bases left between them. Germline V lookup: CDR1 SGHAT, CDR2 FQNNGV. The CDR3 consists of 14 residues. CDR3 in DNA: TGTGCCAGCAGCTCCGCGGGTGCGGGGGAGACCCAGTACTTC. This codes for CASSSAGAGETQYF.

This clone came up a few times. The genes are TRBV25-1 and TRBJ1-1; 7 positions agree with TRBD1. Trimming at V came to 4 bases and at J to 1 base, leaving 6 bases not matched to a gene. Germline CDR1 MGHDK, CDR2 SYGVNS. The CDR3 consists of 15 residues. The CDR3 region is CASSAPQGRNTEAFF. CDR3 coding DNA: TGTGCCAGCAGTGCCCCACAGGGGCGGAACACTGAAGCTTTCTTT. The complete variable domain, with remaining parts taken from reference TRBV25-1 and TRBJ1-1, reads EADIYQTPRYLVIGTGKKITLECSQTMGHDKMYWYQQDPGMELHLIHYSYGVNSTEKGDLSSESTVSRIRTEHFPLTLESARPSHTSQYLCASSAPQGRNTEAFFGQGTRLTVV.

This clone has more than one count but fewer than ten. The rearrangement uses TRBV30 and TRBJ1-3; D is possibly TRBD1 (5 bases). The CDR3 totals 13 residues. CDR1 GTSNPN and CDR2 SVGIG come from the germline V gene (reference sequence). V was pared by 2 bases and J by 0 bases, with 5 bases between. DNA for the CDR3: TGTGCCTGGAGTCAGGGCTCTGGAAACACCATATATTTT. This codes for CAWSQGSGNTIYF.